This T cell receptor (beta chain) emerged from a study of CD8 T cells in ankylosing spondylitis. In the case of this clonotype: Its antigen is as yet unknown.

The authors made TCR beta libraries by quantitative 5'-RACE with molecular barcodes. TCRdb re-called the 5' RACE reads with MiXCR, one entry per CDR3 protein. The repertoire holds roughly 440,000 distinct CDR3 sequences, with under 20% as singletons. Trimming left V 5 bases short and J 0 bases short, with 17 bases between. CDR1 is MNHNS, CDR2 SASEGT, per germline. This CDR3 has 17 residues. Study-level points and caveats: Under 10 highly homologous variants formed a TCR beta motif that appeared characteristic of ankylosing spondylitis blood. Before this, some motif variants had been reported in reactive arthritis synovial fluid and blood. According to the report, clones linked to the disease were significantly enriched in matched synovial fluid samples taken from ankylosing spondylitis patients. Disease-linked clones bore a CD8+ phenotype, appearing relatively rarely in peripheral blood.

The receptor comes from a male donor with ankylosing spondylitis. Specimen: blood, either unsorted or a sorted T cell fraction (not recorded which). The chain uses TRBV6-1 and TRBJ1-3, with D possibly being TRBD1 (6 bases). CDR3 DNA sequence: TGTGCCAGCAGTCCCCGGGACACCCTTCTCTCTGGAAACACCATATATTTT. It encodes CASSPRDTLLSGNTIYF.